One sample yielded the 10 T cell receptor beta chains listed below, sequenced in a study of spatial heterogeneity in lung cancer (dated by TCRdb to 2018 to 2020). The method behind the library was 5' RACE. TCRdb names NextSeq 500 as the instrument used. Starting from the raw public reads, TCRdb applied fastp trimming at Q25, assembled clones with MiXCR and retained in-frame beta chains. When rows share a CDR3 protein, they turn into one entry using the most common DNA and genes. The sample table lists about 100,000 distinct CDR3 sequences, around 4.3% of them with a count of one. The ten largest account for 21% of the sample. No cognate antigen is known for these TCRs. The paper's findings and limits, for the study overall: The number of expanded intratumoral alpha and beta TCRs correlated with the tumor nonsynonymous mutation count.

The meaning of the sample's time point label: sample taken at primary tumor resection. The specimen was lung tumor tissue, collected at surgery. The receptors were gathered from a male donor with early-stage non-small cell lung cancer.

This clonotype turned up a few times. The chain uses TRBV28 and TRBJ2-3; 15 positions agree with TRBD2. Germline lookup yields CDR1 MDHEN and CDR2 SYDVKM. The CDR3 covers 18 residues. The J segment lost 6 bases and the V segment lost 10 bases, leaving 17 bases of the junction unmatched. The CDR3 is CATPTPGTSGRPPDTQYF. In DNA form, the CDR3 reads TGTGCCACCCCCACCCCCGGGACTAGCGGGAGGCCCCCGGATACGCAGTATTTT.

This clonotype showed up many times. This chain uses TRBV24-1 with TRBJ2-2; D remains unclear. The CDR3 totals 13 residues. From germline, CDR1 is KGHDR and CDR2 SFDVKD. The V end was cut by 4 bases, the J end by 6 bases, with 8 bases between. This CDR3 is CATSEVGAGELFF. CDR3 DNA sequence: TGTGCCACCAGTGAGGTGGGCGCCGGGGAGCTGTTTTTT.

This clonotype was counted ten times or more. The chain links TRBV6-4 to TRBJ1-4; D unclear. This CDR3 has 14 residues. V dropped 4 bases and J dropped 0 bases, with 6 bases sitting between them. Germline CDR1 is MRHNA and CDR2 is SNTAGT. CDR3 in DNA: TGTGCCAGCAGTGTGTATGCAACTAATGAAAAACTGTTTTTT. Protein: CASSVYATNEKLFF.

Ten or more counts support this clonotype. Germline is not matched at one junction end, which may reflect a read error. The V and J genes are TRBV27 and TRBJ2-6, with unresolved D. Germline-derived CDR1 and CDR2 are MNHEY and SMNVEV (reference sequence). The CDR3 is 18 amino acids. CDR3 nucleotides: TGTGCCAGCACTTTAAAGTCATATCAAGGCTCTGGGGCCAACGTCCTGACTTTC. Encoded protein: CASTLKSYQGSGANVLTF.

As regards this clonotype: The conserved final phenylalanine or tryptophan is absent from the CDR3, which likely points to a read error. J is TRBJ2-3 and V is TRBV18; tentative D call: TRBD1 (5 bases). Germline V gene lookup returns CDR1 KGHSH and CDR2 LQKENI. This CDR3 has 14 amino acids. The CDR3, as DNA: TGTGCCAGCTCACCACAGGGGAACACAGACACGCAGTATTTG. Translating it yields CASSPQGNTDTQYL.

This clonotype was found many times. This chain links TRBV5-1 with TRBJ2-1; D is possibly TRBD2 (5 bases). Germline-derived CDR1 and CDR2 are SGHRS and YFSETQ. Trimming left V 7 bases short and J 0 bases short, with 14 bases between. The CDR3 loop spans 15 amino acids. The CDR3 sequence is CASSERGSSYNEQFF. DNA for the CDR3: TGCGCCAGCTCCGAGAGAGGGAGCTCCTACAATGAGCAGTTCTTC.

This clonotype was seen ten or more times. The chain joins TRBV6-6 to TRBJ2-7; D possibly uses TRBD1 or TRBD2 (6 bases each). The CDR3 loop spans 14 amino acids. CDR1 MNHNY and CDR2 SVGAGI come from the germline V gene (reference sequence). Trimming left V 6 bases short and J 3 bases short, with 15 bases between. The DNA of the CDR3 is TGTGCCAGCAGGGAGGGGGGACCCTTCTACGAGCAGTACTTC. It specifies CASREGGPFYEQYF.

This clonotype has a handful of counts. The CDR3 DNA follows: TGTGCCAGCAGTGCAGGGTTTGGCAATCAGCCCCAGCATTTT. Residues: CASSAGFGNQPQHF. The gene calls are TRBV2 and TRBJ1-5; possibly TRBD1 for D (5 bases). In germline, CDR1 is SNHLY, CDR2 FYNNEI. V lost 4 bases, J lost 2 bases, and 9 bases lay in between. This CDR3 region has 14 residues.

This clonotype was seen more than once but under ten times. The chain uses TRBV29-1 and TRBJ2-3, with D tentatively TRBD2 (6 bases). V was trimmed by 1 base and J by 8 bases, leaving 16 bases between them. The germline gives CDR1 SQVTM, CDR2 ANQGSEA. The CDR3 length is 14 residues. CDR3 protein: CSVEGGVRRGTQYF. The CDR3 region has the DNA TGCAGCGTTGAAGGCGGGGTCCGACGCGGTACGCAGTATTTT.

The V and J genes are TRBV3-1 and TRBJ2-5; weak D call: TRBD1 (6 bases). Germline loops: CDR1 LGHDT, CDR2 YNNKEL (reference sequence). V was pared by 1 base and J by 5 bases, with 8 bases between. CDR3 length equals 13 residues. The CDR3 reads CASSQAGDETQYF. CDR3 DNA sequence: TGTGCCAGCAGCCAAGCAGGGGACGAGACCCAGTACTTC.